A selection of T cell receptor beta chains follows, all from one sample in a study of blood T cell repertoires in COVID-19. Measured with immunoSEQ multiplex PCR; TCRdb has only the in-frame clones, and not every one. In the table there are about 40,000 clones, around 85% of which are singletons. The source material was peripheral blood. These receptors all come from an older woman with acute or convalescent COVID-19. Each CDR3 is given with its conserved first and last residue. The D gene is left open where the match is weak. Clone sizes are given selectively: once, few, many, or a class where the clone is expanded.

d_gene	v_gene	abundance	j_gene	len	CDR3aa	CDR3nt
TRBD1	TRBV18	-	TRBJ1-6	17	CASSQNRQGTKASPLHF	TGTGCCAGCTCACAAAACCGACAGGGAACTAAAGCTTCACCCCTCCACTTT
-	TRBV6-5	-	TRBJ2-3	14	CASSVTGNADTQYF	TGTGCCAGCAGCGTCACAGGGAATGCAGATACGCAGTATTTT
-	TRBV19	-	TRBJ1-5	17	CASSIVSLARGTQPQHF	TGTGCCAGTAGTATAGTATCTTTGGCCAGGGGTACCCAGCCCCAGCATTTT
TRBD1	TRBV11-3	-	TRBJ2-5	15	CASSGGQGRGETQYF	TGTGCCAGCAGCGGAGGACAGGGGAGAGGGGAGACCCAGTACTTC
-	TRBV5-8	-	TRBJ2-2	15	CASSPGHTNTGELFF	TGTGCCAGCAGCCCGGGACATACGAACACCGGGGAGCTGTTTTTT
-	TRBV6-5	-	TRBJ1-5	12	CASSTGYQPQHF	TGTGCCAGCAGTACAGGGTACCAGCCCCAGCATTTT
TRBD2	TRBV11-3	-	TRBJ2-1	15	CASSPGTSGYNEQFF	TGTGCCAGCAGCCCAGGGACTAGCGGATACAATGAGCAGTTCTTC
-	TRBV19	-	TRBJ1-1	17	CASSRFMGAGVNTEAFF	TGTGCCAGTAGCCGGTTTATGGGGGCAGGGGTGAACACTGAAGCTTTCTTT
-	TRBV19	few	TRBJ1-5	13	CASSPPGTGSQHF	TGTGCCAGTAGCCCTCCCGGGACTGGTTCTCAGCATTTT
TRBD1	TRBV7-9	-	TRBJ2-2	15	CASSLGQANTGELFF	TGTGCCAGCAGCTTGGGACAGGCTAACACCGGGGAGCTGTTTTTT
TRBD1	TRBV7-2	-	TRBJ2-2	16	CASSPLGTANTGELFF	TGTGCCAGCAGTCCTCTCGGGACAGCGAACACCGGGGAGCTGTTTTTT
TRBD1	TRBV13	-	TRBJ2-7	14	CASSLGTGGGEQYF	TGTGCCAGCAGCCTAGGGACAGGGGGTGGCGAGCAGTACTTC
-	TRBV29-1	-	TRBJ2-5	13	CSATRGSGETQYF	TGCAGCGCTACCCGGGGGTCGGGGGAGACCCAGTACTTC
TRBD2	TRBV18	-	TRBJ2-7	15	CASSPPAGGINEQYF	TGTGCCAGCTCACCACCCGCGGGGGGTATCAACGAGCAGTACTTC
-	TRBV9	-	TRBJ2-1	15	CASSLEEAEGGEQFF	TGTGCCAGCAGCTTAGAGGAGGCTGAGGGTGGTGAGCAGTTCTTC
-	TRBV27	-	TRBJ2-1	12	CASSLRLDEQFF	TGTGCCAGCAGTCTACGACTAGATGAGCAGTTCTTC
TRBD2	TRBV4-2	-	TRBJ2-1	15	CASSQDGSGGTKQFF	TGTGCCAGCAGCCAAGATGGTAGCGGGGGGACGAAGCAGTTCTTC
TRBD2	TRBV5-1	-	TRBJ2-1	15	CASSRSTSGGNEQFF	TGCGCCAGCAGCCGCTCGACTAGCGGGGGGAATGAGCAGTTCTTC
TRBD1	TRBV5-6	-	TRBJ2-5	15	CASSLLTGLRETQYF	TGTGCCAGCAGCTTGTTGACAGGGTTGAGGGAGACCCAGTACTTC
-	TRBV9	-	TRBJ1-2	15	CASSPLGRSNYGYTF	TGTGCCAGCAGTCCCTTGGGGCGATCTAACTATGGCTACACCTTC